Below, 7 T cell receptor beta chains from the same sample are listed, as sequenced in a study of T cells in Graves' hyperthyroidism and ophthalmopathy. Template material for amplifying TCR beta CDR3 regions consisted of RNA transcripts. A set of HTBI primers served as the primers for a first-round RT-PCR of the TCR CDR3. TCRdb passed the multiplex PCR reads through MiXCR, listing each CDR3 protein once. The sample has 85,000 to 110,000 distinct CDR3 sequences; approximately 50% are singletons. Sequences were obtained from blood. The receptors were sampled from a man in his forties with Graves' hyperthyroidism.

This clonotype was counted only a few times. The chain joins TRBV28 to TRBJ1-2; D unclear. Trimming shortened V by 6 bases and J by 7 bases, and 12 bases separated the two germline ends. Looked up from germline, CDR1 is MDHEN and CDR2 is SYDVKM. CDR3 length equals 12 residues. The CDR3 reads CASSQEVSGYTF. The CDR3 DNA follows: TGTGCCAGCAGCCAAGAGGTCTCTGGCTACACCTTC.

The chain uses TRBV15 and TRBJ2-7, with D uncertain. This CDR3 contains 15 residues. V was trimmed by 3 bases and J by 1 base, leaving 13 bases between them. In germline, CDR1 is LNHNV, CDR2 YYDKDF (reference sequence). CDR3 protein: CATSSLDQRSYEQYF. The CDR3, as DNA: TGTGCCACCAGCAGCTTAGATCAACGTTCCTACGAGCAGTACTTC. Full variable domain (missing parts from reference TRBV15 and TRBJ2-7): DAMVIQNPRYQVTQFGKPVTLSCSQTLNHNVMYWYQQKSSQAPKLLFHYYDKDFNNEADTPDNFQSRRPNTSFCFLDIRSPGLGDTAMYLCATSSLDQRSYEQYFGPGTRLTVT.

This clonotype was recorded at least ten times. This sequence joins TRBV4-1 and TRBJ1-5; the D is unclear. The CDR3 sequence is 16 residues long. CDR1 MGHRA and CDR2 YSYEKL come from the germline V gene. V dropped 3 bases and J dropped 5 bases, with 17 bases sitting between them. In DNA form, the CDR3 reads TGCGCCAGCAGCCAGAGCCGAGGACTCCTGGATCAGCCCCAGCATTTT. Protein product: CASSQSRGLLDQPQHF.

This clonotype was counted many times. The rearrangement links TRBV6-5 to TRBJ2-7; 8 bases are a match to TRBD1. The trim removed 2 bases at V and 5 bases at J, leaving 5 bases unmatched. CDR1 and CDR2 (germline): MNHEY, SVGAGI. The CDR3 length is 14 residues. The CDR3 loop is CASSYGTGGDEQYF. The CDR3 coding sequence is TGTGCCAGCAGTTACGGGACAGGCGGCGACGAGCAGTACTTC.

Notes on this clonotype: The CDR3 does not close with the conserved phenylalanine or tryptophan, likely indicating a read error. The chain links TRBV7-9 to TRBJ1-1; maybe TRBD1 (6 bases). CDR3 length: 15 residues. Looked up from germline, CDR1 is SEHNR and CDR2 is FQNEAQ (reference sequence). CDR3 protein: CASSLAPGVNTEAFL. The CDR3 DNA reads TGTGCCAGCAGCCTAGCCCCAGGGGTTAACACTGAGGCTTTCCTT.

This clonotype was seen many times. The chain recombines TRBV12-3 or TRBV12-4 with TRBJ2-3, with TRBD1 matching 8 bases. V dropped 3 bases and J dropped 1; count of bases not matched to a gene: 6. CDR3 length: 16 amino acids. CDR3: CASSFVGQARTDTQYF. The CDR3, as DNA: TGTGCCAGCAGTTTTGTGGGACAGGCTCGCACAGATACGCAGTATTTT.

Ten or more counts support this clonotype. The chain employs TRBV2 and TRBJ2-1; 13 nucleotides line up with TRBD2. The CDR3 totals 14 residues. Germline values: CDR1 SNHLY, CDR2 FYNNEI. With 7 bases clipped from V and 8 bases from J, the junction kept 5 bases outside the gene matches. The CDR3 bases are TGTGCCAGCACCGGGACTAGCGGGAACTATGAGCAGTTCTTC. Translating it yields CASTGTSGNYEQFF.